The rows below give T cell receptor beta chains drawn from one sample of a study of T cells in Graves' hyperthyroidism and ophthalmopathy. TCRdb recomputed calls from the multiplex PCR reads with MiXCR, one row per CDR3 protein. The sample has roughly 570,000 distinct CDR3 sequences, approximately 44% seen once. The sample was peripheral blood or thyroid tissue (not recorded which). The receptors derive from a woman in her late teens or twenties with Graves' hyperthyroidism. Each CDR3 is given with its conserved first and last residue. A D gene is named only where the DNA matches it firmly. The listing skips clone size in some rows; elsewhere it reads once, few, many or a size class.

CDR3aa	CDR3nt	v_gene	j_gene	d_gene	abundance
CASSFRDREAFF	TGTGCCAGCAGTTTTAGGGACAGGGAAGCTTTCTTT	TRBV12-3/TRBV12-4	TRBJ1-1	TRBD1	many
CAIRDSKLAGFYNEQYF	TGTGCCATCAGAGACTCAAAACTAGCGGGGTTCTACAATGAGCAGTACTTC	TRBV10-3	TRBJ2-7	TRBD2	NA
CASSEPGEAGYTF	TGTGCCAGCAGTGAACCGGGTGAGGCTGGCTACACCTTC	TRBV2	TRBJ1-2	NA	NA
CASSLSIPDTQYF	TGTGCCAGCAGCTTAAGCATCCCAGATACGCAGTATTTT	TRBV7-3	TRBJ2-3	NA	few
CASSWTGRVETQYF	TGTGCCAGCAGTTGGACGGGACGAGTAGAGACCCAGTACTTC	TRBV6-2/TRBV6-3	TRBJ2-5	NA	NA
CASSQGQKNYGYTF	TGTGCCAGCAGCCAAGGACAAAAGAACTATGGCTACACCTTC	TRBV5-6	TRBJ1-2	NA	many
CASSYLGPGNEQFF	TGTGCCAGCAGTTACCTCGGTCCTGGGAATGAGCAGTTCTTC	TRBV6-5	TRBJ2-1	NA	NA
CATSDPEGGSQSSYNEQFF	TGTGCCACCAGTGACCCTGAGGGCGGGAGCCAAAGCTCCTACAATGAGCAGTTCTTC	TRBV24-1	TRBJ2-1	TRBD2	NA
CASSETSGNTIYF	TGTGCCAGCAGCGAGACTAGCGGGAACACCATATATTTT	TRBV6-6	TRBJ1-3	NA	few
CASSLEPTGARGSQHF	TGTGCCAGCAGCTTAGAGCCAACTGGGGCCCGGGGGTCCCAGCATTTT	TRBV7-2	TRBJ1-5	NA	NA
CASSQDGRGARETQYF	TGTGCCAGCAGCCAAGACGGCAGAGGGGCACGGGAGACCCAGTACTTC	TRBV4-2	TRBJ2-5	NA	many
CSVDDGDGYTF	TGCAGCGTAGATGACGGCGATGGCTACACCTTC	TRBV29-1	TRBJ1-2	NA	many
CASSLSMRESSYNEQYF	TGTGCCAGCAGCTTAAGCATGAGGGAGAGCTCCTACAATGAGCAGTATTTT	TRBV7-2	TRBJ2-3	NA	NA
CSAPKAGTEAFF	TGCAGTGCCCCCAAGGCGGGCACTGAAGCTTTCTTT	TRBV20-1	TRBJ1-1	NA	NA
CATRLRTGEYQETQYF	TGTGCCACCAGACTTAGGACAGGGGAGTACCAAGAGACCCAGTACTTC	TRBV15	TRBJ2-5	TRBD1	many
CASSVDPNTEAFF	TGCGCCAGCAGCGTCGACCCGAACACTGAAGCTTTCTTT	TRBV5-1	TRBJ1-1	NA	many
CASSTPSGYTEAFF	TGTGCCAGCAGTACCCCGTCGGGTTACACTGAAGCTTTCTTT	TRBV6-1	TRBJ1-1	NA	once
CATSDPRTSGRAGNEQFF	TGTGCCACCAGTGACCCCAGGACTAGCGGGAGGGCCGGCAATGAGCAGTTCTTC	TRBV24-1	TRBJ2-1	TRBD2	NA
CASSSGLSQHF	TGCGCCAGCAGTTCAGGACTGAGCCAGCATTTT	TRBV5-1	TRBJ1-5	NA	NA
CASSESSSQPQHF	TGTGCCAGCAGCGAAAGTTCATCTCAGCCCCAGCATTTT	TRBV3-1	TRBJ1-5	NA	NA
CASSQGAYEQYF	TGCGCCAGCAGCCAGGGGGCCTACGAGCAGTACTTC	TRBV4-1	TRBJ2-7	NA	NA
CASRPQAGSGGQPQHF	TGTGCCAGCAGACCTCAAGCGGGATCCGGGGGGCAGCCCCAGCATTTT	TRBV7-3	TRBJ1-5	NA	once
CASSDASGGINSPLHF	TGTGCCAGCTCGGATGCTAGCGGGGGGATCAATTCACCCCTCCACTTT	TRBV12-3/TRBV12-4	TRBJ1-6	NA	NA
CASSLILAKGNEQFF	TGTGCCAGCAGCTTAATACTAGCTAAGGGGAATGAGCAGTTCTTC	TRBV7-3	TRBJ2-1	NA	few